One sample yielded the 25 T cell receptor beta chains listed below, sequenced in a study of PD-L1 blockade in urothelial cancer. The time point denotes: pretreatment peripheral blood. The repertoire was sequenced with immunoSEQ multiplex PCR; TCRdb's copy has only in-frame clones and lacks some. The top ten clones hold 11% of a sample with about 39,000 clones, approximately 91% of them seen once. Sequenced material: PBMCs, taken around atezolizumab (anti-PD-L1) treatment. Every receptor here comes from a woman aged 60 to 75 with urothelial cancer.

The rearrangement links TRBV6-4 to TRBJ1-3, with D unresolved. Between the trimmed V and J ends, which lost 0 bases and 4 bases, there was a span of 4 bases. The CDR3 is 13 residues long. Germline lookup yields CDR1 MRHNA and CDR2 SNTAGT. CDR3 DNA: TGTGCCAGCAGTGACTCCCCAGGAAACACCATATATTTT. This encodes CASSDSPGNTIYF.

Written as DNA, the CDR3 is TGCGCCAGCAGCTTGGAGTCTGGGCCCCGAATCCCGTACTTC. Its translation is CASSLESGPRIPYF. This rearrangement joins TRBV5-1 to TRBJ2-7; D uncertain. Germline V lookup: CDR1 SGHRS, CDR2 YFSETQ. The CDR3 is 14 residues long. The V end was cut by 0 bases, the J end by 12 bases, with 19 bases between.

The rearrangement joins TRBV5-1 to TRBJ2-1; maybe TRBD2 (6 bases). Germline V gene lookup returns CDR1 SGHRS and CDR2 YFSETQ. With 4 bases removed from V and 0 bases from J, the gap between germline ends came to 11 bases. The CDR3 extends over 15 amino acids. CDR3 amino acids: CASSRELYSYNEQFF. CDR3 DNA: TGCGCCAGCAGCCGGGAGTTGTACTCCTACAATGAGCAGTTCTTC. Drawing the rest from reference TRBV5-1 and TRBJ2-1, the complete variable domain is KAGVTQTPRYLIKTRGQQVTLSCSPISGHRSVSWYQQTPGQGLQFLFEYFSETQRNKGNFPGRFSGRQFSNSRSEMNVSTLELGDSALYLCASSRELYSYNEQFFGPGTRLTVL.

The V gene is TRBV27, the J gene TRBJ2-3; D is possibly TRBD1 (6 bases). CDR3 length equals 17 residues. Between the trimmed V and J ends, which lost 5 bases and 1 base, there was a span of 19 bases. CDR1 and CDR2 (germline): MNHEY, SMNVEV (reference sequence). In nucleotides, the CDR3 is TGTGCCAGCAGTCGCGACATCAGGGGTTGGGGCACAGATACGCAGTATTTT. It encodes CASSRDIRGWGTDTQYF.

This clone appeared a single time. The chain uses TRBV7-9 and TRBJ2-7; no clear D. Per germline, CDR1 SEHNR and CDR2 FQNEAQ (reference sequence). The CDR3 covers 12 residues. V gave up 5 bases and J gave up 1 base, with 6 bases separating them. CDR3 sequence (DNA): TGTGCCAGCAGCCTCCCGTCCTACGAGCAGTACTTC. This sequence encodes CASSLPSYEQYF.

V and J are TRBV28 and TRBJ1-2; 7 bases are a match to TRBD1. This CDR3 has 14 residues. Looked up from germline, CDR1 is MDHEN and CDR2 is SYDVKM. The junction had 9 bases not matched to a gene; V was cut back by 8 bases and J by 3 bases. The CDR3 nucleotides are TGTGCCAGCCTAACCCCTACAGGGGACTATGGCTACACCTTC. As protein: CASLTPTGDYGYTF.

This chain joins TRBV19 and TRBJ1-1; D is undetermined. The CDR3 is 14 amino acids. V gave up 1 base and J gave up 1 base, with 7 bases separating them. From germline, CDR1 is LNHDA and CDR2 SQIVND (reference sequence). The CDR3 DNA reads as TGTGCCAGTAGTATAGCGCGGGCGAACACTGAAGCTTTCTTT. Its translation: CASSIARANTEAFF.

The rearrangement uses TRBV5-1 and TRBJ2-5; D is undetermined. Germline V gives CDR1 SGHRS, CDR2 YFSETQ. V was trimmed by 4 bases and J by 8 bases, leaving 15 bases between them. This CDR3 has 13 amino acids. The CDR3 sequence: CASSALVQSTQYF. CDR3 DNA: TGCGCCAGCAGCGCTCTAGTTCAGTCAACCCAGTACTTC.

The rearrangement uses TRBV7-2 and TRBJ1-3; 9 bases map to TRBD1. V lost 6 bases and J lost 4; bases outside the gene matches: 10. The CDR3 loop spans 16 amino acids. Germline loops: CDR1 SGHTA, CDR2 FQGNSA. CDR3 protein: CASSRTGTGSGNTIYF. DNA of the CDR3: TGTGCCAGCAGTCGCACGGGGACAGGGTCCGGAAACACCATATATTTT.

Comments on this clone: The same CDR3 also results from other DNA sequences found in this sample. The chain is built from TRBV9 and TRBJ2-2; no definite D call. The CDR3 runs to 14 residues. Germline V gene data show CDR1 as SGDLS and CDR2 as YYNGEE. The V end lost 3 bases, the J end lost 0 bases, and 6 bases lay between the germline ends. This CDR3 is CASSADTNTGELFF. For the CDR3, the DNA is TGTGCCAGCAGCGCAGACACGAACACCGGGGAGCTGTTTTTT.

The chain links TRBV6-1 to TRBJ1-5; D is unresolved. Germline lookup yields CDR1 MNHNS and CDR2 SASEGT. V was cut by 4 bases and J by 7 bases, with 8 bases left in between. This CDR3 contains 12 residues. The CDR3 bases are TGTGCCAGCAGTGGCCAGTTCCAGCCCCAGCATTTT. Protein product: CASSGQFQPQHF.

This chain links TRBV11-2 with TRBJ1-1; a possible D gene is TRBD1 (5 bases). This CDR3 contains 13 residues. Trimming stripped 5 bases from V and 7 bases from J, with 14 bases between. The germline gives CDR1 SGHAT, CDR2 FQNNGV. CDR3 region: CASSQDLQGEAFF. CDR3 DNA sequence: TGTGCCAGCAGCCAAGACCTCCAGGGTGAAGCTTTCTTT.

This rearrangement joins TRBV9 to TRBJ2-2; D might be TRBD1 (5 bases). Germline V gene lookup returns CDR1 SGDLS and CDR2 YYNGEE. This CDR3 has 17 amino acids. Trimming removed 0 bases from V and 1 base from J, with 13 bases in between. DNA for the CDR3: TGTGCCAGCAGCGTAGAAGGGTGGGGCGGGAACACCGGGGAGCTGTTTTTT. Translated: CASSVEGWGGNTGELFF.

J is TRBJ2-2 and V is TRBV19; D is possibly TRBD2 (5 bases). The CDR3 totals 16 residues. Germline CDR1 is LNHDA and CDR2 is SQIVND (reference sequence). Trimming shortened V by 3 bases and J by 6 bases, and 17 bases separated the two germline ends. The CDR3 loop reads CASSIGPRELAGELFF. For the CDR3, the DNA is TGTGCCAGTAGTATCGGCCCCCGGGAATTAGCCGGGGAGCTGTTTTTT. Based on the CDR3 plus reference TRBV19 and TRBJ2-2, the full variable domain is DGGITQSPKYLFRKEGQNVTLSCEQNLNHDAMYWYRQDPGQGLRLIYYSQIVNDFQKGDIAEGYSVSREKKESFPLTVTSAQKNPTAFYLCASSIGPRELAGELFFGEGSRLTVL.

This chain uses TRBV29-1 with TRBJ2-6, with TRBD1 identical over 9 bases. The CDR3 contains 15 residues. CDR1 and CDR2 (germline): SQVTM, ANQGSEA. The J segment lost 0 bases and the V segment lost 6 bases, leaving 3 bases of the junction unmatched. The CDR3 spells CSVQDRGSGANVLTF. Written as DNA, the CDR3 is TGCAGCGTCCAGGACAGGGGCTCTGGGGCCAACGTCCTGACTTTC.

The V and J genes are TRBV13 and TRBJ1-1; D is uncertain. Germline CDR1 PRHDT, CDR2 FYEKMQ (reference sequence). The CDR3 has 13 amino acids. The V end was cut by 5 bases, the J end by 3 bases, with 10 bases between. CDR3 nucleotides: TGTGCCAGCAGCGCCTCGAGGGACACTGAAGCTTTCTTT. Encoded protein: CASSASRDTEAFF.

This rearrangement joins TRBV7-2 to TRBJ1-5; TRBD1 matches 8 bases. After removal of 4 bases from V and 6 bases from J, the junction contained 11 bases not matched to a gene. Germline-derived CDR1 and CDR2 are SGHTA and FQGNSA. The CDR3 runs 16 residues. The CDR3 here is CASSYAGTGTSQPQHF. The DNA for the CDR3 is TGTGCCAGCAGCTACGCCGGGACAGGAACTTCTCAGCCCCAGCATTTT.

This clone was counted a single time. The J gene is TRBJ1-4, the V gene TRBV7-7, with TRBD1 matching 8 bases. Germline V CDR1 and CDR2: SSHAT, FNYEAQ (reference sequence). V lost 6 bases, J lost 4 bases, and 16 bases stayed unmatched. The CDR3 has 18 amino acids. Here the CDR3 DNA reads TGTGCCAGCAGTTTACCCTCGGACAGGGTTCCATTTAATGAAAAACTGTTTTTT. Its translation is CASSLPSDRVPFNEKLFF.

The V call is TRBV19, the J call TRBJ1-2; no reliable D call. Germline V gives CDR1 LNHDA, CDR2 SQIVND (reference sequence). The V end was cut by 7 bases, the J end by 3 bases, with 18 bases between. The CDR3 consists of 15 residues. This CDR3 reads CASTQDGGTYYGYTF. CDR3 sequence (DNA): TGTGCCAGTACCCAGGACGGAGGCACCTACTATGGCTACACCTTC. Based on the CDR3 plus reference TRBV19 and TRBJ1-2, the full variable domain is DGGITQSPKYLFRKEGQNVTLSCEQNLNHDAMYWYRQDPGQGLRLIYYSQIVNDFQKGDIAEGYSVSREKKESFPLTVTSAQKNPTAFYLCASTQDGGTYYGYTFGSGTRLTVV.

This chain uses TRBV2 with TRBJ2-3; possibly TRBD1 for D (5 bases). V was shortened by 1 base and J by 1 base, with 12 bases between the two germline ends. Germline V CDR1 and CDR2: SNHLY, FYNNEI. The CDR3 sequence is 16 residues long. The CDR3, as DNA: TGTGCCAGCAGTGAAGGCGTCCAGGGCGGCACAGATACGCAGTATTTT. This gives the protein CASSEGVQGGTDTQYF.

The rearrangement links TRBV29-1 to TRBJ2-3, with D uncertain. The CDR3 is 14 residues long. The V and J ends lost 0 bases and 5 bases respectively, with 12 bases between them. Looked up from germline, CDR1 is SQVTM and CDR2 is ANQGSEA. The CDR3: CSVEDMTQRDTQYF. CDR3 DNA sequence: TGCAGCGTTGAAGATATGACCCAGCGAGATACGCAGTATTTT.

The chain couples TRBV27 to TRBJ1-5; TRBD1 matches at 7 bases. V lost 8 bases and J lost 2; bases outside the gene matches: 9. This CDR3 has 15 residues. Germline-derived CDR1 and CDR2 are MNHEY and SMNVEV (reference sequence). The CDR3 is CASATGAAGNQPQHF. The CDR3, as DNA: TGTGCCAGCGCTACAGGGGCTGCGGGCAATCAGCCCCAGCATTTT.

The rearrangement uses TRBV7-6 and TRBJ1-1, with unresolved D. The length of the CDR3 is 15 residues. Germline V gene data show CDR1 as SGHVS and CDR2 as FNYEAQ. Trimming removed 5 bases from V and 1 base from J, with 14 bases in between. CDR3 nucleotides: TGTGCCAGCAGCAAGACCGGGAGATGGAACACTGAAGCTTTCTTT. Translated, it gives CASSKTGRWNTEAFF.

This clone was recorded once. CDR3 sequence: CASSLDSTSYNEQFF. CDR3 sequence (DNA): TGTGCCAGCAGCTTGGACTCGACCTCCTACAATGAGCAGTTCTTC. V gene TRBV7-2 combines with J gene TRBJ2-1; D might be TRBD2 (5 bases). Germline CDR1 reads SGHTA; CDR2 reads FQGNSA. Trimming left V 3 bases short and J 0 bases short, with 9 bases between. The CDR3 spans 15 residues.

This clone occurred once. The CDR3 is CASSHRGYLTYNEQFF. CDR3 nucleotide sequence: TGTGCCAGCAGCCATCGGGGATATCTGACCTACAATGAGCAGTTCTTC. The chain combines TRBV11-2 with TRBJ2-1, with a tentative D call TRBD2 (5 bases). V lost 5 bases, J lost 2 bases, and 16 bases lay in between. The germline V gene encodes CDR1 SGHAT and CDR2 FQNNGV. This CDR3 comprises 16 residues.